Following are 18 T cell receptor beta chains from one sample sequenced in a study of beta chain features in type 1 diabetes. Study observations and caveats: Type 1 diabetes patients had TCRB CDR3s that were shorter (moderately but significantly so) in all four CD4+ subsets.

Expressed TCRB transcripts were sequenced because the isolated RNA had all been reverse transcribed beforehand. Libraries were prepared by immunoSEQ multiplex PCR; TCRdb keeps only in-frame clonotypes and omits some of them. Of approximately 260,000 clones listed, about a fifth are singletons. For these receptors, no antigen is known. Sample: naive CD4+ T cells from blood. The source of these receptors is a woman aged 40-49 years with type 1 diabetes.

This clone was observed a few times. V gene TRBV5-1 combines with J gene TRBJ1-4; TRBD1 is a possible D gene (5 bases). CDR1 and CDR2 from the germline V gene are SGHRS and YFSETQ. V was shortened by 0 bases and J by 7 bases, with 13 bases between the two germline ends. This CDR3 is built from 15 residues. In DNA, the CDR3 is TGCGCCAGCAGCTTGGGACAGTCCGGGAGTGAAAAACTGTTTTTT. Translating it yields CASSLGQSGSEKLFF.

The chain has TRBV7-9 and TRBJ2-3; no firm D call. The germline V and J ends were trimmed by 1 base and 0 bases, with 5 bases remaining between them. This CDR3 has 14 amino acids. The germline V gene has CDR1 SEHNR and CDR2 FQNEAQ (reference sequence). In DNA, the CDR3 is TGTGCCAGCAGCTTAGGGGCGAGCACAGATACGCAGTATTTT. Translating it yields CASSLGASTDTQYF.

V is TRBV20-1 and J is TRBJ1-2; 7 bases are shared with TRBD1. The germline V gene encodes CDR1 DFQATT and CDR2 SNEGSKA (reference sequence). V was pared by 5 bases and J by 7 bases, with 4 bases of the junction left unmatched. This CDR3 has 11 residues. DNA of the CDR3: TGCAGTGCTGGACAGGAACTTGGCTACACCTTC. It translates to CSAGQELGYTF.

The chain carries TRBV7-2 and TRBJ2-1, with TRBD1 matching 10 bases. CDR3 length equals 16 residues. Trimming removed 5 bases from V and 3 bases from J; junction bases left unmatched: 7. CDR1 is SGHTA, CDR2 FQGNSA, per germline. The CDR3: CASSARTGGFYNEQFF. The CDR3 coding sequence is TGTGCCAGCAGCGCGCGGACAGGGGGGTTCTACAATGAGCAGTTCTTC.

The table lists this clone with a few counts. This sequence joins TRBV9 and TRBJ2-3; unclear D gene. The germline V gene encodes CDR1 SGDLS and CDR2 YYNGEE. This CDR3 is built from 15 residues. The V gene lost 0 bases and the J gene lost 0 bases, with 8 bases spanning the gap. This chain's CDR3 is CASSVGQASTDTQYF. CDR3 in DNA: TGTGCCAGCAGCGTAGGCCAGGCTAGCACAGATACGCAGTATTTT.

Only a few counts were recorded for this clone. The gene calls are TRBV6-4 and TRBJ2-1, with TRBD1 as a possible D gene (6 bases). There are 15 residues in the CDR3. Germline V CDR1 and CDR2: MRHNA, SNTAGT. V lost 3 bases, J lost 4 bases, and 13 bases lay in between. CDR3: CASSENVGAYNEQFF. The CDR3 region has the DNA TGTGCCAGCAGTGAGAATGTGGGGGCTTACAATGAGCAGTTCTTC.

This clone was detected a few times. The V and J genes are TRBV11-2 and TRBJ2-3; TRBD2 agrees at 10 bases. The CDR3 is 15 amino acids. J lost 3 bases, V lost 5 bases, and 5 bases had no gene match. Per the germline V gene, CDR1 is SGHAT and CDR2 is FQNNGV. The CDR3 DNA is TGTGCCAGCAGCGACTCTAGCGGGAGAACAGATACGCAGTATTTT. This codes for CASSDSSGRTDTQYF.

The DNA of the CDR3 is TGTGCCAGCAGCCAAGAACACGGGAGAGCAGTCAATGAGCAGTTCTTC. This sequence encodes CASSQEHGRAVNEQFF. The genes are TRBV4-2 and TRBJ2-1; D might be TRBD2 (6 bases). The CDR3 spans 16 residues. Germline lookup yields CDR1 LGHNA and CDR2 YNFKEQ. V was shortened by 0 bases and J by 6 bases, with 15 bases between the two germline ends.

This clone has only a few counts. The rearrangement uses TRBV30 and TRBJ2-7; 8 bases are shared with TRBD1. Per germline, CDR1 GTSNPN and CDR2 SVGIG (reference sequence). The CDR3 consists of 12 residues. V shed 8 bases and J 0 bases; nucleotides not matched to a gene: 3. CDR3 nucleotide sequence: TGTGCCGCAGGGGGCGGCTCCTACGAGCAGTACTTC. Its translation is CAAGGGSYEQYF.

For the CDR3, the DNA is TGTGCCAGCACTCCGGAGCGCGCGGGTGGCTACACCTTC. This sequence encodes CASTPERAGGYTF. The chain recombines TRBV6-6 with TRBJ1-2; the D is unclear. The CDR3 has 13 residues. V was cut by 7 bases and J by 7 bases, with 16 bases left in between. Germline V gene data show CDR1 as MNHNY and CDR2 as SVGAGI (reference sequence).

This clone has more than one count but fewer than ten. V is TRBV18 and J is TRBJ2-7; possible D gene TRBD1, 5 bases. This CDR3 is built from 14 residues. Trimming stripped 2 bases from V and 0 bases from J, with 8 bases between. Germline CDR1 reads KGHSH; CDR2 reads LQKENI. CDR3 DNA: TGTGCCAGCTCACCAATCGACAGCTCCTACGAGCAGTACTTC. It specifies CASSPIDSSYEQYF.

The table lists this clone with a few counts. The chain carries TRBV14 and TRBJ1-1; D may be TRBD1 (5 bases). The CDR3 is 14 amino acids. The V gene lost 4 bases and the J gene lost 4 bases, with 13 bases spanning the gap. CDR1 is SGHDN, CDR2 FVKESK, per germline. The CDR3 DNA is TGTGCCAGCAGCCTGGGTCAGGGTGGCACTGAAGCTTTCTTT. This encodes CASSLGQGGTEAFF.

This clone was observed a few times. This sequence joins TRBV30 and TRBJ1-1; D not resolved. The CDR3 runs to 12 residues. Germline V gene lookup returns CDR1 GTSNPN and CDR2 SVGIG (reference sequence). V was cut by 0 bases and J by 6 bases, with 8 bases left in between. The CDR3 loop is CAWSVWQSEAFF. CDR3 sequence (DNA): TGTGCCTGGAGTGTATGGCAGTCTGAAGCTTTCTTT.

This clone was counted once. The chain recombines TRBV29-1 with TRBJ2-5; 7 bases map to TRBD1. The CDR3 extends over 12 amino acids. Germline lookup yields CDR1 SQVTM and CDR2 ANQGSEA. V lost 5 bases and J lost 3; bases outside the gene matches: 3. This chain's CDR3 is CSVYRGEETQYF. The CDR3 DNA reads TGCAGCGTTTACAGGGGAGAAGAGACCCAGTACTTC.

The rearrangement uses TRBV11-2 and TRBJ2-7, with TRBD1 identical over 8 bases. Germline CDR1 is SGHAT and CDR2 is FQNNGV. Trimming at V came to 5 bases and at J to 3 bases, leaving 3 bases not matched to a gene. There are 13 residues in the CDR3. CDR3 region: CASSQDRDYEQYF. The DNA for the CDR3 is TGTGCCAGCAGCCAGGACAGGGACTACGAGCAGTACTTC.

Note on this clone: The same CDR3 can be traced to other DNA sequences in this sample. The chain employs TRBV9 and TRBJ1-2, with D tentatively TRBD1 (6 bases). The CDR3 length is 14 residues. Germline-derived CDR1 and CDR2 are SGDLS and YYNGEE. Trimming removed 0 bases from V and 0 bases from J, with 6 bases in between. CDR3 loop: CASSVGTANYGYTF. CDR3 DNA: TGTGCCAGCAGCGTAGGGACAGCTAACTATGGCTACACCTTC.

This clone was found a few times. The CDR3 protein is CASSDGDSYEQYF. The CDR3 DNA reads as TGTGCCAGCAGCGACGGAGACTCCTACGAGCAGTACTTC. This rearrangement joins TRBV9 to TRBJ2-7; no definite D call. In germline, CDR1 is SGDLS, CDR2 YYNGEE. Trimming took off 3 bases at V and 0 bases at J, with 7 bases between the two ends. The CDR3 extends over 13 amino acids.

V gene TRBV4-2 combines with J gene TRBJ2-2; 9 bases map to TRBD2. V lost 1 base to trimming and J lost 5 bases; unmatched junction nucleotides: 5. This CDR3 has 16 residues. The V gene's germline CDR1 is LGHNA and CDR2 YNFKEQ. CDR3 region: CASSQGAGGETGELFF. Here the CDR3 DNA reads TGTGCCAGCAGCCAAGGGGCGGGAGGGGAAACCGGGGAGCTGTTTTTT.